These 31 T cell receptor beta chains originate from one sample sequenced in a study of cytotoxic CD8 clonotypes in ibrutinib-treated CLL. Measured with immunoSEQ multiplex PCR; TCRdb has only the in-frame clones, and not every one. Of about 150,000 clones listed, 75% to 80% were seen once; the top ten hold roughly 4.7%. Sequenced here: PBMCs, sampled after 24 months of ibrutinib treatment. The receptors stem from a human donor with chronic lymphocytic leukemia.

DNA for the CDR3: TGTGCCTGGAGTGTACGGACGGGGGGCTATGGCTACACCTTC. Translated, it gives CAWSVRTGGYGYTF. This chain joins TRBV30 and TRBJ1-2; possibly TRBD1 for D (5 bases). V lost 0 bases and J lost 4, with 12 bases in between. This CDR3 comprises 14 residues. CDR1 and CDR2 (germline): GTSNPN, SVGIG (reference sequence). Combining the CDR3 with reference TRBV30 and TRBJ1-2 gives the whole variable domain SQTIHQWPATLVQPVGSPLSLECTVEGTSNPNLYWYRQAAGRGLQLLFYSVGIGQISSEVPQNLSASRPQDRQFILSSKKLLLSDSGFYLCAWSVRTGGYGYTFGSGTRLTVV.

This sequence joins TRBV2 and TRBJ2-5; 7 bases fit TRBD2. Germline loops: CDR1 SNHLY, CDR2 FYNNEI. The CDR3 consists of 15 residues. Germline trimming cut 7 bases from V and 1 base from J; bases unmatched to any gene: 9. The DNA for the CDR3 is TGTGCCAGCAAGTATTGGGCTAGCGGCCAAGAGACCCAGTACTTC. This translates into CASKYWASGQETQYF. The whole variable domain, remainder taken from reference TRBV2 and TRBJ2-5, is EPEVTQTPSHQVTQMGQEVILRCVPISNHLYFYWYRQILGQKVEFLVSFYNNEISEKSEIFDDQFSVERPDGSNFTLKIRSTKLEDSAMYFCASKYWASGQETQYFGPGTRLLVL.

V and J are TRBV11-1 and TRBJ1-1, with 11 bases matching TRBD1. This CDR3 region has 13 residues. Looked up from germline, CDR1 is SGHAT and CDR2 is FQDESV (reference sequence). The junction had 4 bases not matched to a gene; V was cut back by 3 bases and J by 10 bases. The CDR3 loop reads CASSLGQGGTAFF. CDR3 sequence (DNA): TGTGCCAGCAGCTTGGGACAGGGGGGAACAGCTTTCTTT. Filled out from reference TRBV11-1 and TRBJ1-1, the complete variable domain reads EAEVAQSPRYKITEKSQAVAFWCDPISGHATLYWYRQILGQGPELLVQFQDESVVDDSQLPKDRFSAERLKGVDSTLKIQPAELGDSAMYLCASSLGQGGTAFFGQGTRLTVV.

The V gene is TRBV28, the J gene TRBJ1-2; D is unresolved. V was cut by 5 bases and J by 5 bases, with 18 bases left in between. The CDR3 contains 15 residues. Germline CDR1 is MDHEN and CDR2 is SYDVKM. The CDR3 protein is CASSTHVAALYGYTF. In DNA form, the CDR3 reads TGTGCCAGCAGTACCCACGTTGCGGCGCTATATGGCTACACCTTC.

The chain links TRBV7-2 to TRBJ2-3; D call uncertain. The germline CDR1 and CDR2 sequences are SGHTA and FQGNSA. CDR3 size: 13 residues. V was pared by 8 bases and J by 0 bases, with 9 bases between. CDR3 loop: CASGLRSTDTQYF. The CDR3 nucleotides are TGTGCCAGCGGCCTCAGGAGCACAGATACGCAGTATTTT.

The CDR3 is CASTPSGPSSYNEQFF. The DNA of the CDR3 is TGTGCCAGCACTCCTAGCGGGCCCAGCTCCTACAATGAGCAGTTCTTC. This chain uses TRBV7-8 with TRBJ2-1; 8 positions match TRBD2. This CDR3 contains 16 residues. Trimming removed 7 bases from V and 0 bases from J; junction bases left unmatched: 8. Per the germline V gene, CDR1 is SGHVS and CDR2 is FQNEAQ.

The chain employs TRBV2 and TRBJ2-2, with a tentative D call TRBD2 (5 bases). The V end was cut by 2 bases, the J end by 6 bases, with 10 bases between. The germline CDR1 and CDR2 sequences are SNHLY and FYNNEI. The CDR3 runs to 14 residues. The CDR3 reads CASSENRAAGELFF. CDR3 bases: TGTGCCAGCAGTGAAAACAGAGCGGCCGGGGAGCTGTTTTTT.

V usage is TRBV5-1 and J usage is TRBJ1-1; D remains unclear. The germline CDR1 and CDR2 sequences are SGHRS and YFSETQ. With 0 bases removed from V and 10 bases from J, the gap between germline ends came to 25 bases. The CDR3 length is 17 residues. CDR3 nucleotide sequence: TGCGCCAGCAGCTTGGCCTTCGGGCTTGGGTCTGCGATCGGAGCTTTCTTT. This translates into CASSLAFGLGSAIGAFF.

V usage is TRBV5-1 and J usage is TRBJ2-2; 10 bases line up with TRBD1. CDR3 length: 16 residues. Trimming at V came to 5 bases and at J to 7 bases, leaving 11 bases not matched to a gene. CDR1 and CDR2 (germline): SGHRS, YFSETQ. The CDR3 bases are TGCGCCAGCAGTGGCGGACAGGGGGGCCCCGGCGGGGAGCTGTTTTTT. Protein: CASSGGQGGPGGELFF. The full variable domain, rest sourced from reference TRBV5-1 and TRBJ2-2, is KAGVTQTPRYLIKTRGQQVTLSCSPISGHRSVSWYQQTPGQGLQFLFEYFSETQRNKGNFPGRFSGRQFSNSRSEMNVSTLELGDSALYLCASSGGQGGPGGELFFGEGSRLTVL.

The sample holds many counts of this clone. The CDR3 DNA sequence: TGTGCCAGCAGTTACTCGACTCCCGAACAGGGCACTGAAGCTTTCTTT. Amino acids: CASSYSTPEQGTEAFF. The rearrangement uses TRBV6-5 and TRBJ1-1; weak D call: TRBD1 (6 bases). Trimming took 0 bases from V and 4 from J, leaving 15 bases between them. CDR1 is MNHEY and CDR2 is SVGAGI in the germline V gene. The CDR3 runs to 16 residues.

This chain links TRBV28 with TRBJ1-4; no reliable D call. Trimming took 6 bases from V and 7 from J, leaving 9 bases between them. Germline CDR1 MDHEN, CDR2 SYDVKM. The CDR3 runs to 12 residues. CDR3 sequence: CASRAGPEKLFF. For the CDR3, the DNA is TGTGCCAGCAGAGCGGGCCCTGAAAAACTGTTTTTT.

J is TRBJ2-1 and V is TRBV11-1; the match to TRBD2 covers 12 bases. The CDR3 contains 15 residues. Per the germline V gene, CDR1 is SGHAT and CDR2 is FQDESV (reference sequence). J was trimmed by 4 bases and V by 6 bases; bases with no gene match: 4. The CDR3 bases are TGTGCCAGCAGATCAGGACTAGCGGGATACAATGAGCAGTTCTTC. It is translated as CASRSGLAGYNEQFF. The full variable domain, in which reference TRBV11-1 and TRBJ2-1 provide the parts outside the CDR3, is EAEVAQSPRYKITEKSQAVAFWCDPISGHATLYWYRQILGQGPELLVQFQDESVVDDSQLPKDRFSAERLKGVDSTLKIQPAELGDSAMYLCASRSGLAGYNEQFFGPGTRLTVL.

This clone came up a few times. The chain is built from TRBV19 and TRBJ2-3; either TRBD1 or TRBD2 may fit D (6 bases each). V shed 9 bases and J shed 5 bases, with 9 bases lying between them. Per the germline V gene, CDR1 is LNHDA and CDR2 is SQIVND (reference sequence). The CDR3 has 11 amino acids. The CDR3 loop reads CASKGGDTQYF. The CDR3 nucleotides are TGTGCCAGCAAGGGGGGAGATACGCAGTATTTT.

The rearrangement uses TRBV7-9 and TRBJ2-3; weak D call: TRBD2 (6 bases). Germline CDR1 and CDR2: SEHNR and FQNEAQ (reference sequence). CDR3 length: 16 residues. V was pared by 4 bases and J by 1 base, with 15 bases between. CDR3 amino acids: CASSSGGMGGTDTQYF. The CDR3 DNA reads as TGTGCCAGCAGCTCTGGGGGGATGGGGGGCACAGATACGCAGTATTTT.

V and J are TRBV5-1 and TRBJ2-3; D is ambiguous. Germline assignment: CDR1 SGHRS and CDR2 YFSETQ. The CDR3 extends over 15 amino acids. Between the trimmed V and J ends, which lost 0 bases and 2 bases, there was a span of 10 bases. The CDR3 protein is CASSLVGRPTDTQYF. The CDR3 DNA follows: TGCGCCAGCAGCTTGGTCGGCAGGCCCACAGATACGCAGTATTTT.

Only a few counts were recorded for this clone. The rearrangement links TRBV9 to TRBJ1-6, with a weak D call TRBD1 (5 bases). Trimming pared 0 bases from V and 9 bases from J, leaving 13 bases between. The CDR3 runs 15 residues. Germline CDR1 is SGDLS and CDR2 is YYNGEE. The CDR3 DNA follows: TGTGCCAGCAGCGTAGAACGGCAGGGCGGTTCACCCCTCCACTTT. Amino acids: CASSVERQGGSPLHF.

The chain uses TRBV10-3 and TRBJ2-7; possibly TRBD2 for D (6 bases). The CDR3 extends over 14 amino acids. In germline, CDR1 is ENHRY, CDR2 SYGVKD. The germline V and J ends were trimmed by 11 bases and 3 bases, with 20 bases remaining between them. Written as DNA, the CDR3 is TGTGCCGTCGCCCCGGGGGTGTTTGGCTACGAGCAGTACTTC. This codes for CAVAPGVFGYEQYF.

The V gene is TRBV19, the J gene TRBJ2-2, with 9 bases that match TRBD2. Germline V gives CDR1 LNHDA, CDR2 SQIVND (reference sequence). Trimming at V came to 1 base and at J to 6 bases, leaving 6 bases not matched to a gene. The CDR3 extends over 16 amino acids. Here the CDR3 DNA reads TGTGCCAGTAGTATAGGTAGCGGGAGTCCCCCCGGGGAGCTGTTTTTT. Translation gives CASSIGSGSPPGELFF.

This sequence joins TRBV28 and TRBJ2-1, with D tentatively TRBD1 (5 bases). The CDR3 runs to 15 residues. Trimming shortened V by 4 bases and J by 2 bases, and 12 bases separated the two germline ends. The germline V gene has CDR1 MDHEN and CDR2 SYDVKM. The CDR3 nucleotides read TGTGCCAGCAGTTCCGGCAGGGCCACCTACAATGAGCAGTTCTTC. Translation: CASSSGRATYNEQFF. The entire variable domain, with the rest obtained from reference TRBV28 and TRBJ2-1, is as follows: DVKVTQSSRYLVKRTGEKVFLECVQDMDHENMFWYRQDPGLGLRLIYFSYDVKMKEKGDIPEGYSVSREKKERFSLILESASTNQTSMYLCASSSGRATYNEQFFGPGTRLTVL.

This clone was recorded a few times. The chain couples TRBV18 to TRBJ1-5; 7 bases match TRBD1. CDR1 is KGHSH and CDR2 is LQKENI in the germline V gene. The V segment lost 0 bases and the J segment 4 bases; nucleotides outside the gene matches: 3. This CDR3 is built from 15 residues. CDR3 DNA: TGTGCCAGCTCACCACCCGGGACAGAGAATCAGCCCCAGCATTTT. Its translation is CASSPPGTENQPQHF.

The rearrangement uses TRBV18 and TRBJ2-5; either TRBD1 or TRBD2 may fit D (5 bases each). The germline CDR1 and CDR2 sequences are KGHSH and LQKENI. Trimming left V 3 bases short and J 1 base short, with 9 bases between. CDR3 length equals 14 residues. The CDR3 loop reads CASSPYGAQETQYF. Written as DNA, the CDR3 is TGTGCCAGCTCACCGTACGGGGCCCAAGAGACCCAGTACTTC. Full variable domain (rest looked up from reference TRBV18 and TRBJ2-5): NAGVMQNPRHLVRRRGQEARLRCSPMKGHSHVYWYRQLPEEGLKFMVYLQKENIIDESGMPKERFSAEFPKEGPSILRIQQVVRGDSAAYFCASSPYGAQETQYFGPGTRLLVL.

This clone was observed a single time. V and J are TRBV30 and TRBJ2-7; perhaps TRBD1 as D (5 bases). CDR3 size: 11 residues. Germline CDR1 is GTSNPN and CDR2 is SVGIG (reference sequence). Trimming left V 1 base short and J 5 bases short, with 6 bases between. Here the CDR3 reads CAWSGQHEQYF. The CDR3 nucleotides are TGTGCCTGGAGTGGACAGCACGAGCAGTACTTC.

The chain links TRBV7-9 to TRBJ1-5, with D uncertain. With 3 bases removed from V and 5 bases from J, the gap between germline ends came to 5 bases. The V gene's germline CDR1 is SEHNR and CDR2 FQNEAQ (reference sequence). The CDR3 is 12 residues long. CDR3 DNA sequence: TGTGCCAGCAGCTTGGTGGATCAGCCCCAGCATTTT. Translation: CASSLVDQPQHF.

This rearrangement joins TRBV6-1 to TRBJ1-2; unclear D gene. This CDR3 contains 13 residues. V was trimmed by 1 base and J by 7 bases, leaving 10 bases between them. Germline CDR1 MNHNS, CDR2 SASEGT. The CDR3 nucleotides read TGTGCCAGCAGTGAAGTATGGAGTCCTGGCTACACCTTC. This translates into CASSEVWSPGYTF.

The chain employs TRBV29-1 and TRBJ2-2, with D maybe TRBD1 (8 bases). The CDR3 is 14 residues long. V gave up 7 bases and J gave up 4 bases, with 16 bases separating them. Germline lookup yields CDR1 SQVTM and CDR2 ANQGSEA. DNA for the CDR3: TGCAGCGGCGGGAGAGACAGGGGCACCGGGGAGCTGTTTTTT. Its translation is CSGGRDRGTGELFF.

The V call is TRBV4-2, the J call TRBJ2-2, with D perhaps TRBD1 (6 bases). This CDR3 has 14 residues. CDR1 is LGHNA, CDR2 YNFKEQ, per germline. V shed 2 bases and J shed 5 bases, with 9 bases lying between them. CDR3 residues: CASSQTGYTGELFF. The CDR3 DNA reads as TGTGCCAGCAGCCAAACAGGGTATACCGGGGAGCTGTTTTTT.

The chain links TRBV28 to TRBJ1-1; tentatively, D is TRBD1 (6 bases). Between the trimmed V and J ends, which lost 8 bases and 1 base, there was a span of 14 bases. Germline V CDR1 and CDR2: MDHEN, SYDVKM. There are 14 residues in the CDR3. CDR3 sequence reads: CASAMGGPNTEAFF. CDR3 in DNA: TGTGCCAGCGCCATGGGGGGCCCGAACACTGAAGCTTTCTTT.

This sequence joins TRBV6-5 and TRBJ1-3; 8 nucleotides match TRBD1. CDR3 length equals 15 residues. Germline V lookup: CDR1 MNHEY, CDR2 SVGAGI. V was pared by 2 bases and J by 4 bases, with 4 bases of the junction left unmatched. The DNA for the CDR3 is TGTGCCAGCAGTTACCGACAGGGGCCGGGAAACACCATATATTTT. As protein: CASSYRQGPGNTIYF.

The chain employs TRBV20-1 and TRBJ2-5; D not certain. The CDR3 runs to 10 residues. Germline V gives CDR1 DFQATT, CDR2 SNEGSKA (reference sequence). V lost 1 base and J lost 4, with 1 base in between. This CDR3 reads CSARAETQYF. CDR3 bases: TGCAGTGCTAGAGCAGAGACCCAGTACTTC.

The J gene is TRBJ1-2, the V gene TRBV7-9; no firm D call. V was clipped by 5 bases and J by 4 bases, with 17 bases between them. The CDR3 is 15 residues long. In germline, CDR1 is SEHNR, CDR2 FQNEAQ (reference sequence). The CDR3: CASSPLETGVYGYTF. The DNA for the CDR3 is TGTGCCAGCAGCCCCTTAGAAACCGGGGTCTATGGCTACACCTTC.

The chain links TRBV9 to TRBJ1-5; D is uncertain. Germline-derived CDR1 and CDR2 are SGDLS and YYNGEE. The V and J ends lost 1 base and 5 bases respectively, with 7 bases between them. This CDR3 region has 13 residues. As DNA, the CDR3 is TGTGCCAGCAGCGTAAGCGCGGATCAGCCCCAGCATTTT. Its protein is CASSVSADQPQHF. Full variable domain (missing parts from reference TRBV9 and TRBJ1-5): DSGVTQTPKHLITATGQRVTLRCSPRSGDLSVYWYQQSLDQGLQFLIQYYNGEERAKGNILERFSAQQFPDLHSELNLSSLELGDSALYFCASSVSADQPQHFGDGTRLSIL.